This T cell receptor beta chain was captured in a study of blood T cell repertoires in COVID-19. About the study: PBMCs, B-cell-depleted T cells, or T cells provided the cDNA or gDNA that made up the material.

The CDR3 has 12 residues. Germline V gives CDR1 LNHDA, CDR2 SQIVND (reference sequence). V shed 1 base and J shed 10 bases, with 9 bases lying between them. Authors' analysis steps: Nucleated cell number was recorded as an estimate derived from reference gene primer amplification. Clones were sequenced by immunoSEQ multiplex PCR, and TCRdb holds only the in-frame ones, with some missing. V, J and clone size derive from that table, while D and trimming were established from the DNA sequence. The sample yields fewer than 90,000 clones, 72% seen once. This sequence joins TRBV19 and TRBJ2-3; D possibly corresponds to TRBD2 (7 bases). This TCR was sampled from a woman of 80 years or more with acute or convalescent COVID-19. Sequenced input: peripheral blood. CDR3 protein: CASSIVGGAQYF. CDR3 in DNA: TGTGCCAGTAGTATAGTAGGGGGGGCGCAGTATTTT.